Below are 20 T cell receptor beta chains sequenced from a single sample in a study of blood T cell repertoires in COVID-19. Sequencing was performed with immunoSEQ multiplex PCR; in TCRdb, only in-frame clones are kept and a portion is missing. The table includes approximately 150,000 clones, 79% detected once. Sequenced input: peripheral blood. The source of these receptors is a woman aged 55-70 years with COVID-19, enrolled during active disease.

The chain links TRBV28 to TRBJ2-2; 13 nucleotides align to TRBD2. Germline V gives CDR1 MDHEN, CDR2 SYDVKM. V shed 5 bases and J 6 bases; nucleotides not matched to a gene: 9. The length of the CDR3 is 17 residues. CDR3 loop: CASSLLGLAGVAGELFF. The CDR3 DNA is TGTGCCAGCAGTCTACTCGGACTAGCGGGAGTTGCCGGGGAGCTGTTTTTT. The whole variable domain, filled in from reference TRBV28 and TRBJ2-2, reads DVKVTQSSRYLVKRTGEKVFLECVQDMDHENMFWYRQDPGLGLRLIYFSYDVKMKEKGDIPEGYSVSREKKERFSLILESASTNQTSMYLCASSLLGLAGVAGELFFGEGSRLTVL.

The J gene is TRBJ2-3, the V gene TRBV2, with 9 bases matching TRBD2. The CDR3 has 16 residues. Germline V lookup: CDR1 SNHLY, CDR2 FYNNEI. After removal of 2 bases from V and 1 base from J, the junction contained 4 bases not matched to a gene. In nucleotides, the CDR3 is TGTGCCAGCAGTGAAAGGGTAGCGGGGGGCACAGATACGCAGTATTTT. As protein: CASSERVAGGTDTQYF.

The V and J genes are TRBV18 and TRBJ1-6; D is perhaps TRBD1 (5 bases). CDR1 KGHSH and CDR2 LQKENI come from the germline V gene. This CDR3 contains 15 residues. Deletions cut 0 bases from V and 8 bases from J, with 11 bases between. CDR3 amino acids: CASSPPGPTYSPLHF. For the CDR3, the DNA is TGTGCCAGCTCACCACCGGGGCCTACCTATTCACCCCTCCACTTT.

The genes are TRBV27 and TRBJ2-1, with TRBD2 matching 11 bases. The CDR3 is made up of 16 amino acids. Germline V lookup: CDR1 MNHEY, CDR2 SMNVEV (reference sequence). V gave up 6 bases and J gave up 7 bases; unmatched junction bases: 11. In DNA form, the CDR3 reads TGTGCCAGCAGACTCGGTGGTAGCGGGAGGGTTAATGAGCAGTTCTTC. It yields the protein CASRLGGSGRVNEQFF.

The V gene is TRBV19, the J gene TRBJ1-4; 7 bases are shared with TRBD1. With V trimmed by 7 bases and J by 3 bases, 2 bases remained unmatched. CDR3 length equals 13 residues. Germline-derived CDR1 and CDR2 are LNHDA and SQIVND (reference sequence). Written as DNA, the CDR3 is TGTGCCAGTAACAGGGGATCTAATGAAAAACTGTTTTTT. Amino acids: CASNRGSNEKLFF.

The gene calls are TRBV4-1 and TRBJ2-7; 10 bases are a match to TRBD2. This CDR3 is 16 amino acids long. Germline CDR1 reads MGHRA; CDR2 reads YSYEKL. J gave up 4 bases and V 1 base, and 7 bases lay outside the gene matches. The chain's CDR3 is CASSQGSSGSKYEQYF. The CDR3 nucleotides are TGCGCCAGCAGCCAAGGGTCTAGCGGGAGTAAATACGAGCAGTACTTC.

The chain joins TRBV5-4 to TRBJ2-3; 8 bases are a match to TRBD2. The CDR3 runs to 16 residues. The germline CDR1 and CDR2 sequences are SGHNT and YYREEE (reference sequence). The V and J ends lost 4 bases and 0 bases, in that order; junction bases with no gene match: 7. The CDR3 region has the DNA TGTGCCAGCAGCCTCAGACTAGCGCTTAGCACAGATACGCAGTATTTT. This translates into CASSLRLALSTDTQYF.

The genes are TRBV2 and TRBJ2-7; tentatively, D is TRBD1 (6 bases). CDR3 size: 14 residues. Per the germline V gene, CDR1 is SNHLY and CDR2 is FYNNEI. The germline V and J ends were trimmed by 1 base and 2 bases, with 9 bases remaining between them. CDR3 bases: TGTGCCAGCAGTGAAGGGGGGACACCCTACGAGCAGTACTTC. The encoded protein is CASSEGGTPYEQYF.

The chain employs TRBV30 and TRBJ2-2; 10 nucleotides align to TRBD1. Germline-derived CDR1 and CDR2 are GTSNPN and SVGIG (reference sequence). Unmatched junction bases numbered 6, after V lost 5 bases and J lost 0 bases. This CDR3 comprises 16 residues. CDR3 sequence reads: CAWGDRGPANTGELFF. CDR3 in DNA: TGTGCCTGGGGGGACAGGGGCCCCGCGAACACCGGGGAGCTGTTTTTT.

This clone has only one observation. V is TRBV5-6 and J is TRBJ1-6, with TRBD1 identical over 8 bases. The CDR3 spans 14 residues. Germline V gene lookup returns CDR1 SGHDT and CDR2 YYEEEE. With 4 bases clipped from V and 10 bases from J, the junction kept 7 bases outside the gene matches. The CDR3 protein is CASSLRGRGSPLHF. In nucleotides, the CDR3 is TGTGCCAGCAGCCTCAGGGGGCGTGGATCACCCCTCCACTTT.

This rearrangement joins TRBV19 to TRBJ2-4; the D gene is possibly TRBD1 (8 bases). V dropped 4 bases and J dropped 14 bases, with 21 bases sitting between them. Per the germline V gene, CDR1 is LNHDA and CDR2 is SQIVND (reference sequence). The CDR3 has 14 residues. The CDR3: CASSTAGTGGGKYF. CDR3 coding DNA: TGTGCCAGTAGTACCGCGGGCACAGGGGGGGGAAAGTACTTC.

The DNA for the CDR3 is TGTGCCAGCAGCTCCCGGGACAGGAACACAGATACGCAGTATTTT. Its translation: CASSSRDRNTDTQYF. The chain recombines TRBV7-3 with TRBJ2-3; 8 bases map to TRBD1. With V trimmed by 4 bases and J by 2 bases, 5 bases remained unmatched. CDR1 and CDR2 (germline): SGHTA, FQGTGA. The CDR3 length is 15 residues.

The chain is built from TRBV7-2 and TRBJ2-3; 15 bases are shared with TRBD2. V shed 4 bases and J 5 bases; nucleotides not matched to a gene: 13. The CDR3 loop spans 19 amino acids. Germline values: CDR1 SGHTA, CDR2 FQGNSA. CDR3 in DNA: TGTGCCAGCAGCTCCTCGGGACTAGCGGGAGGCAATAAGGGAGATACGCAGTATTTT. Residues: CASSSSGLAGGNKGDTQYF.

This clone was seen a single time. The V and J genes are TRBV5-4 and TRBJ1-2, with 9 bases that match TRBD1. Per the germline V gene, CDR1 is SGHNT and CDR2 is YYREEE (reference sequence). The J segment lost 6 bases and the V segment lost 4 bases, leaving 13 bases of the junction unmatched. This CDR3 spans 16 amino acids. CDR3 amino acids: CASSPFRDRAVNGYTF. The DNA for the CDR3 is TGTGCCAGCAGCCCGTTCCGGGACAGGGCTGTGAATGGCTACACCTTC.

The V call is TRBV7-9, the J call TRBJ2-1, with 10 nucleotides matching TRBD2. The germline V gene encodes CDR1 SEHNR and CDR2 FQNEAQ (reference sequence). The CDR3 spans 15 residues. After removal of 4 bases from V and 4 bases from J, the junction contained 4 bases not matched to a gene. The CDR3 region is CASSWWTSGYNEQFF. The CDR3 DNA follows: TGTGCCAGCAGCTGGTGGACTAGCGGTTACAATGAGCAGTTCTTC.

The chain combines TRBV29-1 with TRBJ2-1; D possibly corresponds to TRBD2 (6 bases). V lost 1 base to trimming and J lost 5 bases, with 12 bases between them. The CDR3 is 14 amino acids. CDR1 and CDR2 from the germline V gene are SQVTM and ANQGSEA. The CDR3 spells CSVEGLAWDNEQFF. The CDR3 bases are TGCAGCGTTGAAGGCCTAGCGTGGGACAATGAGCAGTTCTTC.

This clone was recorded only once. V and J are TRBV27 and TRBJ1-6; 7 bases match TRBD1. The CDR3 has 15 residues. Trimming at V came to 2 bases and at J to 14 bases, leaving 12 bases not matched to a gene. Germline V gene data show CDR1 as MNHEY and CDR2 as SMNVEV (reference sequence). This chain's CDR3 is CASSLGDSRVTTLHF. DNA for the CDR3: TGTGCCAGCAGTTTAGGGGACAGTCGGGTTACCACCCTCCACTTT.

This clone was seen once. The V and J genes are TRBV7-3 and TRBJ2-1, with 9 bases matching TRBD2. V lost 1 base to trimming and J lost 3 bases; unmatched junction nucleotides: 4. The CDR3 has 16 residues. Germline CDR1 is SGHTA and CDR2 is FQGTGA. The CDR3 DNA sequence: TGTGCCAGCAGCTTAAACTTAGCGGGAGACTACAATGAGCAGTTCTTC. It is translated as CASSLNLAGDYNEQFF.

This clone has a handful of counts. CDR3 residues: CASSLPGQGALLSPLHF. The CDR3 region has the DNA TGTGCCAGCAGTTTACCGGGACAGGGGGCGCTCCTCTCACCCCTCCACTTT. This chain joins TRBV28 and TRBJ1-6, with 12 positions matching TRBD1. CDR3 length: 17 residues. Germline V gene lookup returns CDR1 MDHEN and CDR2 SYDVKM. V dropped 2 bases and J dropped 10; count of bases not matched to a gene: 9.

Comment on this clone: At the DNA level, this CDR3 is encoded by other sequences in the same sample as well. V and J are TRBV28 and TRBJ1-4; possibly TRBD1 for D (6 bases). The CDR3 runs 14 residues. The germline V gene has CDR1 MDHEN and CDR2 SYDVKM. Trimming pared 6 bases from V and 0 bases from J, leaving 8 bases between. Here the CDR3 reads CASRQGSTNEKLFF. In DNA, the CDR3 is TGTGCCAGCAGACAGGGTTCAACTAATGAAAAACTGTTTTTT.